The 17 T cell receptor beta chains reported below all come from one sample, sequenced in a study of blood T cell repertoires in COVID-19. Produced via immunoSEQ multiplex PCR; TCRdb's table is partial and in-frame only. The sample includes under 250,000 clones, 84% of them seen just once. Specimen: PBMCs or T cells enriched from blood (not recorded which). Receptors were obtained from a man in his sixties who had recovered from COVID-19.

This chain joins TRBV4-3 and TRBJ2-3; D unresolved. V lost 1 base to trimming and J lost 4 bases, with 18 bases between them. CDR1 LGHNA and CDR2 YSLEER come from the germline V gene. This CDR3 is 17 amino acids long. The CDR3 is CASSQGASGENADTQYF. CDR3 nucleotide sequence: TGCGCCAGCAGCCAAGGGGCGTCAGGCGAAAATGCAGATACGCAGTATTTT.

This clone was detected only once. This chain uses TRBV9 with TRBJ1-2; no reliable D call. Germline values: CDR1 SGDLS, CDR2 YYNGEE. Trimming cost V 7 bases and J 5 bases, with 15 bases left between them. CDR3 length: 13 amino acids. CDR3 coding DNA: TGTGCCAGCGATGGCCCCGCTGGTTATGGCTACACCTTC. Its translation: CASDGPAGYGYTF.

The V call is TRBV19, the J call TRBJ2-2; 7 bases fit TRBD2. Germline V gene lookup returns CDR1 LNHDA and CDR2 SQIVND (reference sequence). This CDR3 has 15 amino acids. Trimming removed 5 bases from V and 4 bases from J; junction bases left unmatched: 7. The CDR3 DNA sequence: TGTGCCAGTAGTCCCGCCGGGACTATCACCGGGGAGCTGTTTTTT. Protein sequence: CASSPAGTITGELFF.

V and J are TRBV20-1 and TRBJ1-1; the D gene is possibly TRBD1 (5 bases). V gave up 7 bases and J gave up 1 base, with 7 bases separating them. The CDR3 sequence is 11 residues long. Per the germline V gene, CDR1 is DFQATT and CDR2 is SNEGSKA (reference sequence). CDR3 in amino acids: CSGTGNTEAFF. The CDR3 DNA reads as TGCAGTGGAACAGGGAACACTGAAGCTTTCTTT.

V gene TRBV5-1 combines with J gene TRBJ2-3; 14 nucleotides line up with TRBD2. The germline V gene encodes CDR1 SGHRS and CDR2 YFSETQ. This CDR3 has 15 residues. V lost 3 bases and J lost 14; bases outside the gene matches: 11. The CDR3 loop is CASSSVTSGGARVYF. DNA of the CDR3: TGCGCCAGCAGCTCGGTGACTAGCGGGGGGGCCCGGGTGTATTTT.

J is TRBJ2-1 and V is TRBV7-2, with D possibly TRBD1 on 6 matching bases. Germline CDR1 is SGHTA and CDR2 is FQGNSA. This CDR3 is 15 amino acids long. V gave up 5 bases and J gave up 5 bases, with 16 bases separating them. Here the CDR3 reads CASSESGVYDNEQFF. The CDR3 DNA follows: TGTGCCAGCAGCGAATCAGGGGTCTACGACAATGAGCAGTTCTTC.

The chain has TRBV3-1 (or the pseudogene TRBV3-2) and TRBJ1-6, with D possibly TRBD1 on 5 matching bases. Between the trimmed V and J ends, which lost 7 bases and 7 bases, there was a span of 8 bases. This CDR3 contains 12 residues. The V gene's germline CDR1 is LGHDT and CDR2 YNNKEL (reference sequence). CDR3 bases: TGTGCCAGCACACAGGAGAATTCACCCCTCCACTTT. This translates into CASTQENSPLHF.

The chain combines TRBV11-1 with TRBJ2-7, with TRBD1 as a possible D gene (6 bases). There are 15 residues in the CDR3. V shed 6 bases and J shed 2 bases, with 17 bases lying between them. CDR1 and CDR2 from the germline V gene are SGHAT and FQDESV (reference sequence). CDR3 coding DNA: TGTGCCAGCAGGGATTCGGGTACAGGGACCTACGAGCAGTACTTC. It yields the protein CASRDSGTGTYEQYF.

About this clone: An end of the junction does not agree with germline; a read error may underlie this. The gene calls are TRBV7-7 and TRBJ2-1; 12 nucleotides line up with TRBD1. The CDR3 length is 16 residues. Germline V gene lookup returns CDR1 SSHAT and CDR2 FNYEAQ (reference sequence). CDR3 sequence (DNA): TGTGCTAGCAGCTTAGACGGGGACAGGGGGCTCGATGAGCAGTTCTTC. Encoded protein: CASSLDGDRGLDEQFF.

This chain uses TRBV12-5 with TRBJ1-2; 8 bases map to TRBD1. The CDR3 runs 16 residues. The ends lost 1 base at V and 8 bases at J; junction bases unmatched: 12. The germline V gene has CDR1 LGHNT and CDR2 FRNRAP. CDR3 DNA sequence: TGTGCTAGTGGTTTGGGTCCCCTCCCAGGGGGCTTCGGCTACACCTTC. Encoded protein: CASGLGPLPGGFGYTF.

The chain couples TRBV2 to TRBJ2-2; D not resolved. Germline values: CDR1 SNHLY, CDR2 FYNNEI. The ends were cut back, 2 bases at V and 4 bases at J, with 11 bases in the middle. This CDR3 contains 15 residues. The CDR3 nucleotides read TGTGCCAGCAGTGAATCCGGGTTCGGCACCGGGGAGCTGTTTTTT. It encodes CASSESGFGTGELFF. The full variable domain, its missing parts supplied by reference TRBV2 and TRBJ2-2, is EPEVTQTPSHQVTQMGQEVILRCVPISNHLYFYWYRQILGQKVEFLVSFYNNEISEKSEIFDDQFSVERPDGSNFTLKIRSTKLEDSAMYFCASSESGFGTGELFFGEGSRLTVL.

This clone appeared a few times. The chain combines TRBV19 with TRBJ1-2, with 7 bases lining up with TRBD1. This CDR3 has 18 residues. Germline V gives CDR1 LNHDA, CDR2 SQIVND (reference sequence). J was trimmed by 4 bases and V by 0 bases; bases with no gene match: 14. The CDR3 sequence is CASSIDRPRDRAPYGYTF. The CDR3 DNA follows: TGTGCCAGTAGTATAGACAGACCCCGGGACAGAGCTCCCTATGGCTACACCTTC.

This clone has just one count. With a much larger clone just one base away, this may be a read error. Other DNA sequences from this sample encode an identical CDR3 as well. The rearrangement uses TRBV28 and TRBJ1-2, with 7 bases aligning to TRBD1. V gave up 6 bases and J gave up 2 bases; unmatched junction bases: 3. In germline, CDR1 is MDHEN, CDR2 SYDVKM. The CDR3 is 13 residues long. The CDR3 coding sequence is TGTGCCAGCAGCCCGGGACAGAACTATGGCTACACCTTC. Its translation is CASSPGQNYGYTF.

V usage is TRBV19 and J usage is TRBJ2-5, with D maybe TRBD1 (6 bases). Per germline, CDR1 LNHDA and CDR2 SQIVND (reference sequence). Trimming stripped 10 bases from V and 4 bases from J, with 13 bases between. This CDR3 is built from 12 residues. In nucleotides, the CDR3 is TGTGCCACTGCCAGGGGCCCAGAGACCCAGTACTTC. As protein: CATARGPETQYF.

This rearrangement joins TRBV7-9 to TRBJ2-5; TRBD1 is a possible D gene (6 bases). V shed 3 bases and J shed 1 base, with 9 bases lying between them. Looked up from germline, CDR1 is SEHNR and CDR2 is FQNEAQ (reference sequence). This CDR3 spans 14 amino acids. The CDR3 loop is CASSLTGVQETQYF. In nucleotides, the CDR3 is TGTGCCAGCAGCTTGACAGGAGTCCAAGAGACCCAGTACTTC.

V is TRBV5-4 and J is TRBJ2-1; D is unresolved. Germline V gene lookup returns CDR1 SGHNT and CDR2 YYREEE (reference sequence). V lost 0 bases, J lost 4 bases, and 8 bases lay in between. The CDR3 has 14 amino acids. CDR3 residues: CASSLALRYNEQFF. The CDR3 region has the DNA TGTGCCAGCAGCTTGGCTCTCAGATACAATGAGCAGTTCTTC.

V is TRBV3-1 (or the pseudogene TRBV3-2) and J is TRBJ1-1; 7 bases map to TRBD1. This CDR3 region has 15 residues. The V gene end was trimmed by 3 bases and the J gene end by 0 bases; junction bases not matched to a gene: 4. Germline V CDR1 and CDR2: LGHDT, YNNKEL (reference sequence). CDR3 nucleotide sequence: TGTGCCAGCAGCCATGGGACAGCGTTGAACACTGAAGCTTTCTTT. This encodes CASSHGTALNTEAFF.